This section outlines one TCR beta chain sequence together with its context. The V gene's germline CDR1 is SGHNT and CDR2 YENEEA. The CDR3 runs 13 residues. Trimming left V 6 bases short and J 4 bases short, with 11 bases between. As processed by the authors: Quantification of nucleated cells was approximated via reference gene primer amplification. The data were produced by immunoSEQ multiplex PCR, yet TCRdb's version contains in-frame clones alone and is incomplete. V, J and clone size are those of that table, while D and trimming were read from the DNA. The sample consists of some 70,000 clones, around four fifths of them appearing once. These data belong to a study of blood T cell repertoires in COVID-19. Turning to the study itself: Both acute and convalescent COVID-19 samples were obtained from the United States, Italy and Spain. Nucleic acid was either cDNA or gDNA, and it came from T cells, B-cell-depleted T cells, or PBMCs.

The V and J genes are TRBV11-3 and TRBJ2-3; D remains ambiguous. This receptor was obtained from a woman aged 50 to 60 with acute or convalescent COVID-19. The sequenced sample consisted of peripheral blood. The CDR3 region has the DNA TGTGCCAGCAGTGCGTATGTGGCAGATACGCAGTATTTT. It codes for CASSAYVADTQYF.